This T cell receptor (beta chain) was obtained from a study of CD8 T cells in ankylosing spondylitis. Concerning this clonotype: No antigen is known for it.

The TCR beta libraries were generated through quantitative 5'-RACE incorporating molecular barcodes. TCRdb itself ran the 5' RACE reads through MiXCR, one entry per CDR3 protein. Altogether 400,000 or so distinct CDR3 sequences are present, 25% to 30% being singletons, with the ten largest covering 0.89%. The germline V gene has CDR1 SQVTM and CDR2 ANQGSEA. The CDR3 totals 12 residues. V lost 4 bases, J lost 6 bases, and 2 bases stayed unmatched. Whole-study findings and limits: Reported data indicate significant enrichment of disease-linked clones within matched ankylosing spondylitis synovial fluid. Several highly homologous variants made up a TCR beta motif that seemed to typify ankylosing spondylitis blood. A CD8+ phenotype characterized the disease-linked clones, which were relatively rare in peripheral blood. Reports of some motif variants in reactive arthritis synovial fluid and blood predate this one.

The chain uses TRBV29-1 and TRBJ2-7; 11 bases fit TRBD1. Sequencing used blood, either unsorted or a sorted T cell fraction (not recorded which). The source is a male donor with ankylosing spondylitis. Written as DNA, the CDR3 is TGCAGCGTTGTGGGGACAGGGGGCGAGCAGTACTTC. The encoded protein is CSVVGTGGEQYF.